The clone carrying this T cell receptor (beta chain) has at least ten counts. TCRdb re-called the 5' RACE reads with MiXCR, one entry per CDR3 protein. The sample lists some 10,000 distinct CDR3 sequences, 17% occurring once. The CDR3 spans 16 residues. From germline, CDR1 is MRHNA and CDR2 SNTAGT. Between the trimmed V and J ends, which lost 7 bases and 0 bases, there was a span of 15 bases. Treg sorting used a CD4+CD25+CD127-/low gate. This sequence joins TRBV6-4 and TRBJ2-2, with D perhaps matching TRBD1 (6 bases). The sequence came from a female donor with breast cancer. Specimen: Tregs sorted from a lymph node. The CDR3 sequence is CASTSPTGTNTGELFF. CDR3 in DNA: TGTGCCAGCACCAGTCCGACAGGCACGAACACCGGGGAGCTGTTTTTT.